A selection of T cell receptor beta chains follows, all from one sample in a study of blood T cell repertoires in COVID-19. TCRdb's copy holds only in-frame clones and misses some; the assay was immunoSEQ multiplex PCR. The top ten hold 6.5% to 8.5% of the sample, which has over 150,000 clones, around 83% seen once. The sample was peripheral blood. The receptors shown here come from a woman aged 70-85 years with COVID-19, enrolled during active disease. Each CDR3 is given with its conserved first and last residue. D genes are given only for firm matches. The size of a clone is reported for some rows only, either as once, few or many, or as a class for expanded clones.

v_call: TRBV10-2
j_call: TRBJ1-1
d_call: .
clone_size: few
cdr3_nt: TGCGCCAGCAGTGTTCACAGGTCGATGAACACTGAAGCTTTCTTT
cdr3_aa: CASSVHRSMNTEAFF

v_call: TRBV6-2/TRBV6-3
j_call: TRBJ1-2
d_call: .
clone_size: few
cdr3_nt: TGTGCCAGCAGTTACACAGGGACCTATGGCTACACCTTC
cdr3_aa: CASSYTGTYGYTF

v_call: TRBV5-4
j_call: TRBJ1-3
d_call: TRBD1
clone_size: .
cdr3_nt: TGTGCCAGCAGTGGCCCAGGACAGGGGAAAGGTCGAGGAAACACCATATATTTT
cdr3_aa: CASSGPGQGKGRGNTIYF

v_call: TRBV7-2
j_call: TRBJ1-1
d_call: .
clone_size: .
cdr3_nt: TGTGCCAGCAGCCCCAAAAGGGGGAACACTGAAGCTTTCTTT
cdr3_aa: CASSPKRGNTEAFF

v_call: TRBV11-2
j_call: TRBJ2-4
d_call: TRBD1
clone_size: few
cdr3_nt: TGTGCCAGCAGCTCCCCTGGGACAGCCAACATTCAGTACTTC
cdr3_aa: CASSSPGTANIQYF

v_call: TRBV18
j_call: TRBJ1-3
d_call: .
clone_size: .
cdr3_nt: TGTGCCAGCTCACGAACGGGGTACTTCTCTGGAAACACCATATATTTT
cdr3_aa: CASSRTGYFSGNTIYF

v_call: TRBV7-2
j_call: TRBJ2-3
d_call: .
clone_size: .
cdr3_nt: TGTGCCAGCAGCCCAAGAGGCAGAACTAGCACAGATACGCAGTATTTT
cdr3_aa: CASSPRGRTSTDTQYF

v_call: TRBV5-5
j_call: TRBJ1-1
d_call: TRBD1
clone_size: .
cdr3_nt: TGTGCCAGCAGCCCGTATCCCGGGACAGGTCGGGGGGAAGCTTTCTTT
cdr3_aa: CASSPYPGTGRGEAFF

v_call: TRBV11-2
j_call: TRBJ2-7
d_call: .
clone_size: .
cdr3_nt: TGTGCCAGCAGCCCCCTTTCCAGGGTGTCCTCCTACGAGCAGTACTTC
cdr3_aa: CASSPLSRVSSYEQYF

v_call: TRBV6-5
j_call: TRBJ2-1
d_call: .
clone_size: .
cdr3_nt: TGTGCCAGCAGTTCCCACCCTAGTGTGTACAATGAGCAGTTCTTC
cdr3_aa: CASSSHPSVYNEQFF

v_call: TRBV9
j_call: TRBJ1-2
d_call: .
clone_size: .
cdr3_nt: TGTGCCAGCAGCGTAGAAGCGGCAGCTCTTTATGGCTACACCTTC
cdr3_aa: CASSVEAAALYGYTF